This T cell receptor beta chain was obtained from a study of memory CD4+ T cells and cytomegalovirus serostatus. Study background: Of the healthy Belgian adults, 8 to 10 were CMV seropositive and 20 to 25 seronegative. General study findings and limits: A US-trained random forest predicted CMV serostatus with median AUC around 0.92. The CMV-associated TCR signature appears largely within the CD4+ memory repertoire.

From germline, CDR1 is SGHVS and CDR2 FNYEAQ. This CDR3 has 15 residues. The V end was cut by 3 bases, the J end by 2 bases, with 12 bases between. Assay: immunoSEQ multiplex PCR; the TCRdb copy retains only in-frame clones and omits some. Seen here are around 62,000 clones, about 78% observed once, and the top ten hold roughly 4.7%. Single viable CD3+CD4+CD8-CD45RO+ cells were sorted as the memory CD4+ T cells. CD4+ T cells were isolated by positive magnetic selection. As to this clone: Its specificity is unknown.

The clonotype was recovered from an adult in good health and CMV-seropositive. The rearrangement uses TRBV7-6 and TRBJ2-3; D not resolved. Sequencing was done on a sample of memory CD4+ T cells from blood. The CDR3 reads CASSFGNTNTDTQYF. Written as DNA, the CDR3 is TGTGCCAGCAGCTTTGGAAACACCAACACAGATACGCAGTATTTT. Full variable domain (rest looked up from reference TRBV7-6 and TRBJ2-3): GAGVSQSPRYKVTKRGQDVALRCDPISGHVSLYWYRQALGQGPEFLTYFNYEAQQDKSGLPNDRFSAERPEGSISTLTIQRTEQRDSAMYRCASSFGNTNTDTQYFGPGTRLTVL.